Sequencing of this T cell receptor beta chain was carried out in a study of T cell responses to AZD1222 COVID-19 vaccine. The method was immunoSEQ multiplex PCR; TCRdb's version includes in-frame clones alone and lacks a portion of them. The data show some 150,000 clones, around 86% seen once. This CDR3 spans 17 amino acids. The germline CDR1 and CDR2 sequences are SGHRS and YFSETQ. Trimming took 6 bases from V and 0 from J, leaving 19 bases between them. This clone was detected only once. This chain links TRBV5-1 with TRBJ2-1; D unresolved. This specimen consisted of peripheral blood, obtained 28 days after the second AZD1222 dose. This TCR came from an adult who received the AZD1222 COVID-19 vaccine. The CDR3 loop is CASTPRLDRSSYNEQFF. The CDR3 DNA follows: TGCGCCAGCACACCAAGATTAGACCGAAGCTCCTACAATGAGCAGTTCTTC.